The 32 T cell receptor beta chains given below trace back to one sample, sequenced in a study of spatial heterogeneity in lung cancer. The time point: sample taken at primary tumor resection. One entry per CDR3 protein results from TCRdb running MiXCR on the 5' RACE reads. The table shows about 1,500 distinct CDR3 sequences, with approximately 14% occurring only once. The source was normal lung tissue next to the tumor, collected at surgery. The receptor set was obtained from a male donor with early-stage non-small cell lung cancer.

This clonotype is deemed medium-sized. The rearrangement uses TRBV20-1 and TRBJ1-2, with a tentative D call TRBD1 (5 bases). V lost 3 bases to trimming and J lost 4 bases, with 12 bases between them. The CDR3 is 13 amino acids. Germline loops: CDR1 DFQATT, CDR2 SNEGSKA (reference sequence). The CDR3 nucleotides read TGCAGTGCTAGTGTGGGGCGGACCTATGGCTACACCTTC. It is translated as CSASVGRTYGYTF.

This clonotype is large (0.1 to 1%) by share. This chain joins TRBV5-4 and TRBJ2-7; 8 bases fit TRBD1. The CDR3 runs to 15 residues. V was pared by 3 bases and J by 2 bases, with 7 bases of the junction left unmatched. Germline V gives CDR1 SGHNT, CDR2 YYREEE (reference sequence). The CDR3 loop is CASSSGQEGAYEQYF. The CDR3 DNA reads as TGTGCCAGCAGCTCGGGACAGGAAGGTGCCTACGAGCAGTACTTC.

This chain uses TRBV20-1 with TRBJ2-7; D possibly corresponds to TRBD1 (6 bases). This CDR3 comprises 13 residues. Trimming removed 6 bases at V and 4 bases at J, with 16 bases between. Germline lookup yields CDR1 DFQATT and CDR2 SNEGSKA (reference sequence). This chain's CDR3 is CSAVPQGRYEQYF. CDR3 nucleotide sequence: TGCAGTGCCGTACCGCAGGGGCGATACGAGCAGTACTTC.

This clonotype is large. The chain couples TRBV5-1 to TRBJ2-5, with D possibly being TRBD2 (6 bases). Trimming removed 6 bases at V and 3 bases at J, with 15 bases between. This CDR3 has 14 residues. Per the germline V gene, CDR1 is SGHRS and CDR2 is YFSETQ. The CDR3 sequence is CASNTIPGEETQYF. In nucleotides, the CDR3 is TGCGCCAGCAACACCATTCCGGGAGAAGAGACCCAGTACTTC.

In its sample, this clonotype is medium-sized. V usage is TRBV7-2 and J usage is TRBJ2-7, with a weak D call TRBD2 (7 bases). Per the germline V gene, CDR1 is SGHTA and CDR2 is FQGNSA. This CDR3 has 14 amino acids. V was shortened by 4 bases and J by 0 bases, with 10 bases between the two germline ends. In nucleotides, the CDR3 is TGTGCCAGCAGCTGGGGAGGGGGCTCCTACGAGCAGTACTTC. This translates into CASSWGGGSYEQYF. The whole variable domain, remainder taken from reference TRBV7-2 and TRBJ2-7, is GAGVSQSPSNKVTEKGKDVELRCDPISGHTALYWYRQSLGQGLEFLIYFQGNSAPDKSGLPSDRFSAERTGGSVSTLTIQRTQQEDSAVYLCASSWGGGSYEQYFGPGTRLTVT.

This clonotype counts as medium-sized. V usage is TRBV27 and J usage is TRBJ1-1, with D uncertain. The germline V gene encodes CDR1 MNHEY and CDR2 SMNVEV (reference sequence). V lost 5 bases to trimming and J lost 1 base, with 11 bases between them. The CDR3 spans 14 residues. CDR3 nucleotide sequence: TGTGCCAGCAGTATTCTAGGGCAGAACACTGAAGCTTTCTTT. Protein product: CASSILGQNTEAFF.

CDR3 coding DNA: TGTGCCAGCAGCGGAGGACTTCCAGAGACCCAGTACTTC. It is translated as CASSGGLPETQYF. V and J are TRBV14 and TRBJ2-5; perhaps TRBD2 as D (5 bases). Trimming cost V 5 bases and J 4 bases, with 11 bases left between them. CDR1 and CDR2 from the germline V gene are SGHDN and FVKESK. This CDR3 has 13 residues. Drawing the rest from reference TRBV14 and TRBJ2-5, the complete variable domain is EAGVTQFPSHSVIEKGQTVTLRCDPISGHDNLYWYRRVMGKEIKFLLHFVKESKQDESGMPNNRFLAERTGGTYSTLKVQPAELEDSGVYFCASSGGLPETQYFGPGTRLLVL.

By frequency in the sample, this clonotype is medium-sized. The chain has TRBV7-9 and TRBJ1-1; D call uncertain. This CDR3 contains 13 residues. V was clipped by 4 bases and J by 1 base, with 7 bases between them. Germline CDR1 SEHNR, CDR2 FQNEAQ (reference sequence). For the CDR3, the DNA is TGTGCCAGCAGCTACGATGCGAACACTGAAGCTTTCTTT. Protein: CASSYDANTEAFF.

This clonotype is termed medium-sized (0.01 to 0.1%). The chain links TRBV4-1 to TRBJ1-3; D unclear. The V gene lost 0 bases and the J gene lost 0 bases, with 6 bases spanning the gap. Germline loops: CDR1 MGHRA, CDR2 YSYEKL. The CDR3 runs 15 residues. CDR3 sequence: CASSQEADSGNTIYF. The DNA of the CDR3 is TGCGCCAGCAGCCAAGAGGCTGACTCTGGAAACACCATATATTTT.

In its sample, this clonotype was seen many times. This could be a read error, since a much larger clone is one nucleotide away. The gene calls are TRBV23-1 and TRBJ2-1, with TRBD1 identical over 7 bases. TRBV23-1 carries the ORF label, with uncertain function. The CDR3 spans 19 residues. J lost 8 bases, V lost 5 bases, and 24 bases had no gene match. CDR3 sequence: CASSSLDYPQGELDHEQFF. CDR3 nucleotide sequence: TGCGCCAGCAGTTCCCTCGATTATCCCCAGGGGGAGTTGGACCATGAGCAGTTCTTC.

This clonotype is deemed medium-sized. The rearrangement links TRBV7-9 to TRBJ2-5; 7 positions match TRBD1. Germline trimming cut 3 bases from V and 4 bases from J; bases unmatched to any gene: 8. Germline lookup yields CDR1 SEHNR and CDR2 FQNEAQ (reference sequence). The CDR3 runs 15 residues. The CDR3 DNA reads as TGTGCCAGCAGCTTGGGCCGACAGGGACCAGAGACCCAGTACTTC. Encoded protein: CASSLGRQGPETQYF.

By share of the sample, this clonotype is medium-sized. The rearrangement joins TRBV6-1 to TRBJ2-7; weak D call: TRBD2 (6 bases). The V gene lost 1 base and the J gene lost 2 bases, with 9 bases spanning the gap. The germline CDR1 and CDR2 sequences are MNHNS and SASEGT. This CDR3 is 14 amino acids long. The CDR3 loop reads CASSEGTGAYEQYF. DNA of the CDR3: TGTGCCAGCAGTGAAGGGACGGGAGCCTACGAGCAGTACTTC.

This clonotype rates as medium-sized (0.01 to 0.1%). The chain recombines TRBV27 with TRBJ2-7, with a tentative D call TRBD1 (5 bases). The CDR3 extends over 12 amino acids. V was shortened by 6 bases and J by 4 bases, with 10 bases between the two germline ends. In germline, CDR1 is MNHEY, CDR2 SMNVEV (reference sequence). The CDR3 loop reads CASRGQGYEQYF. CDR3 nucleotides: TGTGCCAGCAGGGGGCAGGGTTACGAGCAGTACTTC.

By share, this clonotype counts as medium-sized. The chain is built from TRBV25-1 and TRBJ1-3; no reliable D call. Germline V gives CDR1 MGHDK, CDR2 SYGVNS. The V and J ends lost 5 bases and 2 bases respectively, with 7 bases between them. There are 13 residues in the CDR3. This CDR3 is CASSWGTGNTIYF. In nucleotides, the CDR3 is TGTGCCAGCAGTTGGGGTACTGGAAACACCATATATTTT.

By share, this clonotype counts as medium-sized. The rearrangement links TRBV20-1 to TRBJ1-3; D not certain. The CDR3 is 16 amino acids. V was cut by 1 base and J by 4 bases, with 17 bases left in between. Germline assignment: CDR1 DFQATT and CDR2 SNEGSKA (reference sequence). CDR3 sequence reads: CSARVGDTHPGNTIYF. CDR3 sequence (DNA): TGCAGTGCTAGAGTTGGGGATACCCACCCAGGAAACACCATATATTTT.

This clonotype is labeled as medium-sized. This chain joins TRBV2 and TRBJ1-6; possible D gene TRBD1, 5 bases. Germline CDR1 reads SNHLY; CDR2 reads FYNNEI. V shed 6 bases and J shed 3 bases, with 12 bases lying between them. There are 15 residues in the CDR3. CDR3: CASRENGGYNSPLHF. DNA of the CDR3: TGTGCCAGCAGAGAGAACGGGGGCTATAATTCACCCCTCCACTTT.

This clonotype qualifies as large. The V and J genes are TRBV2 and TRBJ2-2, with 8 bases matching TRBD1. The CDR3 is 16 amino acids. The germline V gene encodes CDR1 SNHLY and CDR2 FYNNEI. The V and J ends lost 5 bases and 1 base, in that order; junction bases with no gene match: 6. CDR3 loop: CASSTQTGENTGELFF. Here the CDR3 DNA reads TGTGCCAGCAGTACTCAGACAGGGGAGAACACCGGGGAGCTGTTTTTT. Filled out from reference TRBV2 and TRBJ2-2, the complete variable domain reads EPEVTQTPSHQVTQMGQEVILRCVPISNHLYFYWYRQILGQKVEFLVSFYNNEISEKSEIFDDQFSVERPDGSNFTLKIRSTKLEDSAMYFCASSTQTGENTGELFFGEGSRLTVL.

This clonotype is classed as medium-sized. This chain uses TRBV19 with TRBJ1-5; unclear D gene. V dropped 5 bases and J dropped 4 bases, with 12 bases sitting between them. CDR3 length equals 14 residues. Per germline, CDR1 LNHDA and CDR2 SQIVND (reference sequence). CDR3 sequence: CASSPPVSNQPQHF. The CDR3 coding sequence is TGTGCCAGTAGTCCCCCCGTTTCAAATCAGCCCCAGCATTTT. Together with reference TRBV19 and TRBJ1-5, the CDR3 gives the full variable domain: DGGITQSPKYLFRKEGQNVTLSCEQNLNHDAMYWYRQDPGQGLRLIYYSQIVNDFQKGDIAEGYSVSREKKESFPLTVTSAQKNPTAFYLCASSPPVSNQPQHFGDGTRLSIL.

By sample fraction, this clonotype is large. The rearrangement joins TRBV29-1 to TRBJ1-1; D not resolved. The CDR3 loop spans 12 amino acids. Germline V gene lookup returns CDR1 SQVTM and CDR2 ANQGSEA. With 4 bases removed from V and 2 bases from J, the gap between germline ends came to 8 bases. The CDR3 sequence is CSVVSVNTEAFF. CDR3 in DNA: TGCAGCGTTGTGTCAGTCAACACTGAAGCTTTCTTT. The full variable domain, with the rest looked up from reference TRBV29-1 and TRBJ1-1, is SAVISQKPSRDICQRGTSLTIQCQVDSQVTMMFWYRQQPGQSLTLIATANQGSEATYESGFVIDKFPISRPNLTFSTLTVSNMSPEDSSIYLCSVVSVNTEAFFGQGTRLTVV.

The V gene is TRBV12-3 or TRBV12-4, the J gene TRBJ2-2, with D uncertain. The CDR3 has 15 amino acids. Trimming took off 1 base at V and 4 bases at J, with 10 bases between the two ends. CDR3 region: CASSLGQDTTGELFF. CDR3 DNA sequence: TGTGCCAGCAGTTTAGGTCAGGATACCACCGGGGAGCTGTTTTTT.

The V gene is TRBV29-1, the J gene TRBJ1-1, with TRBD1 matching 9 bases. V trimming: 4 bases; J trimming: 3 bases; junction bases outside the gene matches: 15. Germline assignment: CDR1 SQVTM and CDR2 ANQGSEA. The CDR3 extends over 17 amino acids. The CDR3 loop reads CSVAPDRGPFWDTEAFF. The DNA of the CDR3 is TGCAGCGTTGCTCCGGACAGGGGACCTTTCTGGGACACTGAAGCTTTCTTT.

This clonotype is termed medium-sized. The chain couples TRBV20-1 to TRBJ2-7; D uncertain. Germline assignment: CDR1 DFQATT and CDR2 SNEGSKA (reference sequence). Trimming stripped 4 bases from V and 7 bases from J, with 8 bases between. This CDR3 is 10 amino acids long. The DNA of the CDR3 is TGCAGTGCTAAAGTTCGAGAGCAGTACTTC. Its translation is CSAKVREQYF.

By share, this clonotype counts as medium-sized. The chain links TRBV5-6 to TRBJ2-5; possibly TRBD1 or TRBD2 for D (6 bases each). CDR1 and CDR2 from the germline V gene are SGHDT and YYEEEE. V lost 2 bases, J lost 4 bases, and 12 bases lay in between. The CDR3 is 14 residues long. DNA of the CDR3: TGTGCCAGCAGCTTTAAACAGGGAGGAGAGACCCAGTACTTC. Translating it yields CASSFKQGGETQYF.

The J gene is TRBJ2-7, the V gene TRBV7-3; 13 bases map to TRBD2. V was clipped by 1 base and J by 5 bases; unmatched bases: 20. The CDR3 is made up of 21 amino acids. Germline V gene lookup returns CDR1 SGHTA and CDR2 FQGTGA. As DNA, the CDR3 is TGTGCCAGCAGCTTAAGCTACGGGACTAGCGGGATTTTACCTACCTACGACGAGCAGTACTTC. This codes for CASSLSYGTSGILPTYDEQYF.

This clonotype is judged medium-sized. The chain joins TRBV5-4 to TRBJ2-5; a possible D gene is TRBD2 (5 bases). The CDR3 spans 16 residues. CDR1 SGHNT and CDR2 YYREEE come from the germline V gene (reference sequence). Trimming shortened V by 4 bases and J by 4 bases, and 20 bases separated the two germline ends. This CDR3 is CASSPFPTGSGETQYF. DNA for the CDR3: TGTGCCAGCAGCCCATTTCCCACGGGAAGTGGAGAGACCCAGTACTTC.

Relative to its sample, this clonotype is medium-sized (0.01 to 0.1%). The V call is TRBV25-1, the J call TRBJ1-1; D might be TRBD1 (5 bases). V lost 3 bases to trimming and J lost 6 bases, with 14 bases between them. Germline CDR1 reads MGHDK; CDR2 reads SYGVNS. This CDR3 contains 14 residues. The DNA of the CDR3 is TGTGCCAGCAGTGAGAGTGACAGACGACCTGAAGCTTTCTTT. This sequence encodes CASSESDRRPEAFF.

This clonotype is deemed medium-sized. Germline and junction disagree at one end, which may indicate a read error. The genes are TRBV20-1 and TRBJ1-2; 10 nucleotides match TRBD1. The germline V gene has CDR1 DFQATT and CDR2 SNEGSKA (reference sequence). This CDR3 region has 14 residues. The CDR3 coding sequence is TGCAGTGTACCCTTGACAGGGGGCAACTCTGGCTACACCTTC. As protein: CSVPLTGGNSGYTF.

This clonotype is medium-sized in the sample. This chain joins TRBV19 and TRBJ1-2, with D unresolved. The CDR3 extends over 14 amino acids. Germline CDR1 LNHDA, CDR2 SQIVND (reference sequence). Between the trimmed V and J ends, which lost 9 bases and 0 bases, there was a span of 14 bases. The CDR3 spells CASSSQLANYGYTF. Here the CDR3 DNA reads TGTGCCAGCTCCTCACAGTTAGCTAACTATGGCTACACCTTC.

This clonotype is labeled as medium-sized. The V call is TRBV6-5, the J call TRBJ2-5, with TRBD2 matching over 11 bases. This CDR3 comprises 14 residues. The V segment lost 5 bases and the J segment 4 bases; nucleotides outside the gene matches: 3. Germline CDR1 and CDR2: MNHEY and SVGAGI. CDR3 nucleotide sequence: TGTGCCAGCAGTCGACTAGCGGGAAGAGAGACCCAGTACTTC. As protein: CASSRLAGRETQYF.

Relative to its sample, this clonotype is medium-sized. The chain has TRBV3-1 and TRBJ2-2; D is possibly TRBD2 (5 bases). The CDR3 extends over 15 amino acids. Germline values: CDR1 LGHDT, CDR2 YNNKEL (reference sequence). V was trimmed by 1 base and J by 6 bases, leaving 12 bases between them. The CDR3 here is CASSQASSPPGELFF. CDR3 DNA: TGTGCCAGCAGCCAAGCATCTAGCCCTCCCGGGGAGCTGTTTTTT.

By sample fraction, this clonotype is large. The rearrangement links TRBV5-1 to TRBJ1-6; D is perhaps TRBD1 (5 bases). The germline V gene has CDR1 SGHRS and CDR2 YFSETQ. V was pared by 0 bases and J by 7 bases, with 8 bases between. This CDR3 contains 14 residues. The CDR3 reads CASSLDPGNSPLHF. In DNA, the CDR3 is TGCGCCAGCAGCTTGGACCCAGGGAATTCACCCCTCCACTTT. Using reference TRBV5-1 and TRBJ1-6 for the parts outside the CDR3, the full variable domain is KAGVTQTPRYLIKTRGQQVTLSCSPISGHRSVSWYQQTPGQGLQFLFEYFSETQRNKGNFPGRFSGRQFSNSRSEMNVSTLELGDSALYLCASSLDPGNSPLHFGNGTRLTVT.

V and J are TRBV6-2 or TRBV6-3 and TRBJ1-5, with 7 bases lining up with TRBD1. The trim removed 6 bases at V and 14 bases at J, leaving 16 bases unmatched. CDR3 length equals 14 residues. Germline V lookup: CDR1 MNHEY, CDR2 SVGEGT. CDR3 DNA sequence: TGTGCCAGCAGCCCTACCTTGACAGGGAGGGATGAGCATTTT. It yields the protein CASSPTLTGRDEHF.